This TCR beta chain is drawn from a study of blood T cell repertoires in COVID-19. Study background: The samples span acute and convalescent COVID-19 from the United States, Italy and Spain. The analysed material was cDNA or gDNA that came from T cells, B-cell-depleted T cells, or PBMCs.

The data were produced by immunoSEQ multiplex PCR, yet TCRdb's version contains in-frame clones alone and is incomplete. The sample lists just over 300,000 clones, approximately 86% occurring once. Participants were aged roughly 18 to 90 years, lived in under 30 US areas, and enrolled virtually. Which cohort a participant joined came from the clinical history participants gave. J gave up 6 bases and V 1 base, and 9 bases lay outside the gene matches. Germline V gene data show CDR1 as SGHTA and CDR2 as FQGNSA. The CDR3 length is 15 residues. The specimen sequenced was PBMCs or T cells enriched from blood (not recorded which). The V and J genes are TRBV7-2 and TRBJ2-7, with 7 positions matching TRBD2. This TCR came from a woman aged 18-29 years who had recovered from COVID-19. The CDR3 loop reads CASSLELGGNGEQYF. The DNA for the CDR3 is TGTGCCAGCAGCTTAGAGTTGGGGGGGAACGGCGAGCAGTACTTC.